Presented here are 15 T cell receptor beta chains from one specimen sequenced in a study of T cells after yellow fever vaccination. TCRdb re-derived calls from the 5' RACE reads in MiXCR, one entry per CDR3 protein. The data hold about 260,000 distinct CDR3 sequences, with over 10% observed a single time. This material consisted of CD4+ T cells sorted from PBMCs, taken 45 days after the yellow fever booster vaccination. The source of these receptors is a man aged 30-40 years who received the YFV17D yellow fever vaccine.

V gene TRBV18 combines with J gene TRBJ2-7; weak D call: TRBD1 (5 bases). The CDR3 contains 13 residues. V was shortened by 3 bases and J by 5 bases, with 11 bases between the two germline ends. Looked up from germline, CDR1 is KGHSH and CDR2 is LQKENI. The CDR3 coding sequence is TGTGCCAGCTCACCCAGGGTTGCCGACGAGCAGTACTTC. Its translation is CASSPRVADEQYF.

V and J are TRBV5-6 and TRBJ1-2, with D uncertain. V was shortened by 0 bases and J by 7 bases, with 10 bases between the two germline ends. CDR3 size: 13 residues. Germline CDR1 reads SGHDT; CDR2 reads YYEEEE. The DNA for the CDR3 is TGTGCCAGCAGCTTGGTGTCTGGCTCTGGCTACACCTTC. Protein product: CASSLVSGSGYTF. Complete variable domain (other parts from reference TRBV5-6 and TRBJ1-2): DAGVTQSPTHLIKTRGQQVTLRCSPKSGHDTVSWYQQALGQGPQFIFQYYEEEERQRGNFPDRFSGHQFPNYSSELNVNALLLGDSALYLCASSLVSGSGYTFGSGTRLTVV.

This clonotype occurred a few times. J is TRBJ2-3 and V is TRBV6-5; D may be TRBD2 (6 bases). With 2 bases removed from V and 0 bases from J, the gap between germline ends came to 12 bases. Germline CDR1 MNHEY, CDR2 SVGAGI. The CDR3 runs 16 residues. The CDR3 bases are TGTGCCAGCAGTTACCGGAGGAGCGGGAGCACAGATACGCAGTATTTT. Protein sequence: CASSYRRSGSTDTQYF.

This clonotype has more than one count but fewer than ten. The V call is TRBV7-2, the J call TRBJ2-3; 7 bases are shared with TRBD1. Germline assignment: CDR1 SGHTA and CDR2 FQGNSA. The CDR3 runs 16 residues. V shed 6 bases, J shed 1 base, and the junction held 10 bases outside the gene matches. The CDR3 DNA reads TGTGCCAGCAGACCGGACGGGACAGTCCGCACAGATACGCAGTATTTT. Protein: CASRPDGTVRTDTQYF.

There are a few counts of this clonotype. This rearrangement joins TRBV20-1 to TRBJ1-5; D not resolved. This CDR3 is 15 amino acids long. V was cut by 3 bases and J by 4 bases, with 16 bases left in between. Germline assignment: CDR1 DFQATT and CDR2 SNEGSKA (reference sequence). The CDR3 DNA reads TGCAGTGCTAGTGGAGGGAGGGCCGAAAATCAGCCCCAGCATTTT. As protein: CSASGGRAENQPQHF.

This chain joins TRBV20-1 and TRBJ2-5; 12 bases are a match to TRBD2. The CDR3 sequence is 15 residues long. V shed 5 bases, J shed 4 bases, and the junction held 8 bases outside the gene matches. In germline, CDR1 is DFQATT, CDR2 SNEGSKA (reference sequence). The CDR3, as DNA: TGCAGTGCTTACGGACTAGCGGGAAATGGAGAGACCCAGTACTTC. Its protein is CSAYGLAGNGETQYF.

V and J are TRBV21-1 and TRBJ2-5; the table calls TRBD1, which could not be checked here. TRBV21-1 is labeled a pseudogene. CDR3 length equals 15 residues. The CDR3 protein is CASPGARQVGETQYF. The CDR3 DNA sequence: TGTGCCAGCCCTGGGGCCAGACAGGTTGGAGAGACCCAGTACTTC.

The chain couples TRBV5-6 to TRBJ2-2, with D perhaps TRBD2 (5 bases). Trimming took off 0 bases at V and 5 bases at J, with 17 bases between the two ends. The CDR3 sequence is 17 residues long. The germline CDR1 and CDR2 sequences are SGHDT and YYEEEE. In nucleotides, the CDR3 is TGTGCCAGCAGCTTGGGGATTGGCAGCGGTTTAACCGGGGAGCTGTTTTTT. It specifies CASSLGIGSGLTGELFF.

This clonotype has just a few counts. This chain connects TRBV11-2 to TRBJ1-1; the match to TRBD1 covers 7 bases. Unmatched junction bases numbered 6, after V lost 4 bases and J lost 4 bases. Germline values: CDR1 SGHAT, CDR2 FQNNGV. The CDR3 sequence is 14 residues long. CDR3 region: CASSWDRGSTEAFF. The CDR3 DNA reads TGTGCCAGCAGCTGGGACAGAGGCTCCACTGAAGCTTTCTTT. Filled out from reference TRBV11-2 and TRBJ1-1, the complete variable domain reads EAGVAQSPRYKIIEKRQSVAFWCNPISGHATLYWYQQILGQGPKLLIQFQNNGVVDDSQLPKDRFSAERLKGVDSTLKIQPAKLEDSAVYLCASSWDRGSTEAFFGQGTRLTVV.

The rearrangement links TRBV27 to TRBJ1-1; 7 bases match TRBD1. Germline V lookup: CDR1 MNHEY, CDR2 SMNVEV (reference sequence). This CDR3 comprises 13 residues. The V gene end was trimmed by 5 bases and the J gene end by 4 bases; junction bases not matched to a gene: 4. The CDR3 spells CASSPRGGTEAFF. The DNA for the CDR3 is TGTGCCAGCAGTCCCAGGGGGGGCACTGAAGCTTTCTTT.

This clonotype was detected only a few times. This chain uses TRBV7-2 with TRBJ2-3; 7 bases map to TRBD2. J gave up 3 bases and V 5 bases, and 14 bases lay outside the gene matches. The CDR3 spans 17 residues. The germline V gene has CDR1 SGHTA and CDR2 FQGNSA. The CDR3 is CASSRRVSGASTDTQYF. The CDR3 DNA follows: TGTGCCAGCAGCCGGCGAGTAAGCGGGGCGTCTACAGATACGCAGTATTTT.

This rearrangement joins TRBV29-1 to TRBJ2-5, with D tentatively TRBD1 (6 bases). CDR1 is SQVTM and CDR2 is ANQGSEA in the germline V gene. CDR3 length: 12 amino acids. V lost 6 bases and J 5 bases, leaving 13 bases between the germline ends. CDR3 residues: CSVQQGSETQYF. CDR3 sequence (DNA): TGCAGCGTCCAACAGGGTTCGGAGACCCAGTACTTC.

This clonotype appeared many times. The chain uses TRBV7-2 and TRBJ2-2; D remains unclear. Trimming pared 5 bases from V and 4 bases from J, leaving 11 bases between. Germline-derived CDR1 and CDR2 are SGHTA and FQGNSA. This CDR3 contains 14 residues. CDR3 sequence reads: CASSHTGSTGELFF. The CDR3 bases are TGTGCCAGCAGCCATACCGGGTCCACCGGGGAGCTGTTTTTT. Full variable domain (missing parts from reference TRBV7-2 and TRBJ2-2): GAGVSQSPSNKVTEKGKDVELRCDPISGHTALYWYRQSLGQGLEFLIYFQGNSAPDKSGLPSDRFSAERTGGSVSTLTIQRTQQEDSAVYLCASSHTGSTGELFFGEGSRLTVL.

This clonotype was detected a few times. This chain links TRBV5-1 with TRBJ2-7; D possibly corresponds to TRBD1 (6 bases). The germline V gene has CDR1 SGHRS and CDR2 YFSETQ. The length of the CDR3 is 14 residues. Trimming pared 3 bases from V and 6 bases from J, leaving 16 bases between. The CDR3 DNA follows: TGCGCCAGCAGCTCGGGACAACAGGGCGTCGAGCAGTACTTC. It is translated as CASSSGQQGVEQYF.

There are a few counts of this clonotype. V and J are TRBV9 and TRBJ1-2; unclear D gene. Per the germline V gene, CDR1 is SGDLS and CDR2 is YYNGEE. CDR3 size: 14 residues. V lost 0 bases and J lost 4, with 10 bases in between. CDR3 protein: CASSVVVAGYGYTF. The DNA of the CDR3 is TGTGCCAGCAGCGTAGTTGTGGCGGGCTATGGCTACACCTTC.